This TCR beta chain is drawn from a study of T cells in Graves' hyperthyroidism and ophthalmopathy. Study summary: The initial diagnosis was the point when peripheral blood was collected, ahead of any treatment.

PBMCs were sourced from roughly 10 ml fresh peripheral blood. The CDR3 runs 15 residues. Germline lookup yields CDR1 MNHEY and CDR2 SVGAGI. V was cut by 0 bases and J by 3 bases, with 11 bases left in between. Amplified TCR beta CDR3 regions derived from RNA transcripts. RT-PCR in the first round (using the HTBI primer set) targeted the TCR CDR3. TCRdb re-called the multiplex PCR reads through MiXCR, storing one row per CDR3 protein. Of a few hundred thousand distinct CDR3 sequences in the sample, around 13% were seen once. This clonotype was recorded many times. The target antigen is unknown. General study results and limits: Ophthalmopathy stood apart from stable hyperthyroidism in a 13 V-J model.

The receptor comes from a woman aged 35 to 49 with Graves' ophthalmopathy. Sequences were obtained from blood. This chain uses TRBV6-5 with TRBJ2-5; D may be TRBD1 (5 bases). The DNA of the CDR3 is TGTGCCAGCAGTTACTCTGGACACAATGAAGAGACCCAGTACTTC. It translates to CASSYSGHNEETQYF.